The sequence of this T cell receptor (beta chain) was determined in a study of blood T cell repertoires in COVID-19 (dated by TCRdb to 2018 to 2021). Study-level background: Samples from collaborators originated in the United States, Italy and Spain and spanned both the acute and convalescent phases of COVID-19. The material from the prospective study consisted of cDNA or gDNA derived from T cells, B-cell-depleted T cells, or PBMCs. The dataset comprised deeply sampled blood TCRbeta repertoires from subjects exposed to, actively infected with, or recovered from COVID-19. The repertoires were made available in a free public database intended to serve as a resource for research on the immune response to SARS-CoV-2. Samples were obtained from the ongoing ImmuneRACE study (first 160 participants) and from some 1,300 subjects provided by 6 global collaborators. A de-identified subject ID, COVID-19 status, age in years and sex were almost always included in the sample metadata. Where available, HLA class I and class II types were taken from metadata supplied by the sample provider and were not determined by assay-based typing.

The collaborating institutions used their own protocols to collect whole blood in K2EDTA tubes. For TCRbeta analysis, collaborators shipped samples in one of three forms: frozen whole blood, isolated PBMCs, or DNA extracted from either of those sample types. Overall study results and their limits: The quantity of clinical and demographic metadata differed by source and by participant and was supplied without curation.

This clone was observed a few times. The antigen it recognizes is unknown. No per-base quality is available; no much larger clone lies one base away. The germline V gene encodes CDR1 SGHTA and CDR2 FQGNSA. V sheds 1 base and J sheds 4 bases, leaving 8 bases between their ends. The CDR3 measures 15 amino acids from cysteine to phenylalanine. CDR3 DNA only is kept here, 45 bases in frame from base 1. TCRbeta CDR3 regions were amplified from genomic DNA by means of the immunoSEQ Assay, a bias-controlled multiplex PCR. On the study's bioinformatics: The number of nucleated cells in each sample was estimated from the amplification of reference gene primers within the assay. To quantify the absolute abundance of each unique TCRbeta CDR3 rearrangement, sequence reads were collapsed and filtered. For each sample, productive Simpson clonality was calculated by taking the square root of Simpson's diversity index across productive rearrangements. Sourced from immuneACCESS, this table was stored by TCRdb with only in-frame sequences that have V and J called. A share of the clones is absent; for the studies checked, an unresolved V gene accounts for under half, and the remainder has no known explanation. That table gives V, J and clone size, and the DNA gave D and trimming. Across this sample there are about 110,000 clones, with around four fifths seen only once. The biggest ten clones account for 15% to 20% of the sample.

This chain joins TRBV7-2 to TRBJ1-6; a weak D assignment points to TRBD1 (5 bases agree). Sequencing input: peripheral blood. The TCR was taken from a woman aged 60-75 years with acute or convalescent COVID-19. The CDR3 protein: CASSLVRGYNSPLHF. The DNA is TGTGCCAGCAGCTTAGTGCGGGGGTATAATTCACCCCTCCACTTT.